Below, 6 T cell receptor beta chains from the same sample are listed, as sequenced in a study of brain T cells in children with intractable seizures. Documented time point: blood from clinic visit 5 months post-surgery; TSC patient then seizure free. TCRdb's table, derived via immunoSEQ multiplex PCR, lists solely in-frame clones and lacks some. The sample has approximately 330,000 clones, 93% seen once. The specimen comprised peripheral blood, sampled roughly 5 months after surgery. These receptor sequences come from a boy under three years old with tuberous sclerosis and intractable seizures.

V usage is TRBV6-5 and J usage is TRBJ1-2, with TRBD1 identical over 7 bases. J gave up 8 bases and V 6 bases, and 9 bases lay outside the gene matches. This CDR3 is 13 amino acids long. Looked up from germline, CDR1 is MNHEY and CDR2 is SVGAGI. The CDR3 loop reads CASSPRQGIGYTF. CDR3 coding DNA: TGTGCCAGCAGCCCCCGACAGGGTATCGGCTACACCTTC.

The gene calls are TRBV3-1 (or the pseudogene TRBV3-2) and TRBJ2-7; D is perhaps TRBD2 (5 bases). The CDR3 runs to 14 residues. The V gene lost 2 bases and the J gene lost 5 bases, with 13 bases spanning the gap. Germline assignment: CDR1 LGHDT and CDR2 YNNKEL (reference sequence). The DNA of the CDR3 is TGTGCCAGCAGCCAACGCGGGCCGGGGAACGAGCAGTACTTC. It translates to CASSQRGPGNEQYF.

The rearrangement uses TRBV7-9 and TRBJ1-1, with TRBD1 identical over 7 bases. Germline values: CDR1 SEHNR, CDR2 FQNEAQ (reference sequence). The CDR3 is 12 amino acids. V lost 6 bases to trimming and J lost 6 bases; unmatched junction nucleotides: 4. This CDR3 is CASSQQGSEAFF. Written as DNA, the CDR3 is TGTGCCAGCAGTCAACAGGGGTCTGAAGCTTTCTTT.

The chain links TRBV18 to TRBJ2-3; 9 nucleotides match TRBD2. Germline-derived CDR1 and CDR2 are KGHSH and LQKENI. The CDR3 covers 16 residues. With V trimmed by 3 bases and J by 1 base, 5 bases remained unmatched. CDR3 sequence (DNA): TGTGCCAGCTCACCTCCTCAGCGGGGGGGCACAGATACGCAGTATTTT. Its protein product is CASSPPQRGGTDTQYF.

CDR3: CAWNLAGVGDTQYF. The CDR3, as DNA: TGTGCCTGGAACCTAGCGGGAGTTGGAGATACGCAGTATTTT. The chain combines TRBV30 with TRBJ2-3; 10 nucleotides align to TRBD2. The CDR3 has 14 residues. V trimming: 4 bases; J trimming: 5 bases; junction bases outside the gene matches: 6. CDR1 is GTSNPN, CDR2 SVGIG, per germline (reference sequence).

This clone has a single count. The V call is TRBV4-2, the J call TRBJ2-2; no firm D call. Trimming took 2 bases from V and 2 from J, leaving 12 bases between them. Germline lookup yields CDR1 LGHNA and CDR2 YNFKEQ. This CDR3 spans 16 amino acids. DNA for the CDR3: TGTGCCAGCAGCCAATTGGCGGAACTAAACACCGGGGAGCTGTTTTTT. Encoded protein: CASSQLAELNTGELFF.